The text below deals with one T cell receptor beta chain. Its antigen target is currently unknown. Within one base of it there is no much larger clone, and no base qualities were kept. Moderately to severely active disease, a Clinical Activity Score of at least 3, a NOSPECS grade of at least 4, and a duration under 3 months were present in ophthalmopathy patients. Exclusion was applied to patients with uncontrolled infections, other autoimmune diseases, pregnancy or lactation. Diagnoses were established on the basis of clinical symptoms, serum thyroxine and TRAb, thyroid ultrasound, and orbital computed tomography. PBMCs were isolated from 7.5 to 10 ml of fresh peripheral blood by Ficoll-Paque density gradient centrifugation. Total RNA was extracted using Trizol reagent, and RNA quality was assessed on an Agilent 2100 Bioanalyzer. The entry originates in a study of T cells in Graves' hyperthyroidism and ophthalmopathy (dated by TCRdb to the late 2010s). Notes on the research overall: Peripheral blood samples were taken at the time of initial diagnosis, prior to any treatment. According to the paper, TCR Vbeta CDR3 sequencing was carried out on 135 peripheral blood samples, which came from around 43 ophthalmopathy, about 75 hyperthyroidism and roughly 17 progressor patients. For training and testing, the roughly 100 patients in the discovery cohort were randomly divided in a 7:3 ratio. After sampling, hyperthyroidism patients received methimazole starting at 30 mg daily, and ophthalmopathy patients received high-dose intravenous methylprednisolone. A discovery cohort of about a hundred patients, 43 with Graves' ophthalmopathy and roughly 59 with stable Graves' hyperthyroidism, was used to find distinguishing TCR V-J signatures. Whether ophthalmopathy could be predicted prospectively was tested in an independent validation cohort made up of 18 to 20 hyperthyroidism patients plus 17 patients who later progressed to ophthalmopathy. In addition, the study compared T-cell repertoires in thyroid tissue and in blood from six Graves' hyperthyroidism patients.

From V the trimming removes 0 bases and from J it removes 1 base, while the gene matches leave 16 bases of the junction unaccounted for. Reading from cysteine to phenylalanine, the CDR3 counts 22 amino acids. Only the CDR3 region is kept as DNA, spanning 66 bases read in frame from base 1. From the germline V gene, CDR1 is SGHTA and CDR2 is FQGNSA. The TCR beta CDR3 regions were amplified from the RNA transcripts. A first-round RT-PCR of the TCR CDR3 used the HTBI primer set with the Qiagen OneStep RT-PCR kit. Libraries were constructed in a second round of multiplex PCR, after which size selection and purification were performed. Libraries were sequenced paired-end with 100 bp reads on an Illumina HiSeq2000. For the original study's pipeline: SOAPnuke was used to process the raw data, removing reads that contained adapters or uncalled bases, had a mean Phred below 15, or lacked an exact match to the constant primer or identifier. COPE v1.2.5 was used to merge high-quality paired reads, and clonotypes were defined as unique nucleotide sequences. MiTCR v1.1 was used to align clonotypes to the IMGT TRBV, TRBD and TRBJ reference segments. Only V-J combinations with frequency above 0.0001, covering about 99% of repertoires, were analysed. A TCS score was defined as the ratio between F50 (clonal expansion) and ExV (chaos), using BLOSUM62-based TCRdist between CDR3 peptides within each V-J. Welch's t-statistics and random forest reduced fewer than 550 V-J features to roughly 13, which were used in a naive Bayes classifier (R e1071). The raw public data were reprocessed by TCRdb itself: fastp quality trimming at Q25, MiXCR clonotype calling, in-frame beta chains only. Rows with one shared CDR3 protein collapse into an entry with the most common genes and DNA. TCRdb's processing, not the study's, gives the V and J calls here. For this sample the table gives hundreds of thousands of distinct CDR3 sequences, of which around 20% were detected only once. The leading ten clones occupy 34% of the sample.

Study-wide conclusions, independent of this receptor: No statistical method was used to fix the sample size in advance, and group allocation was not hidden from the investigators. A model built on a 13 V-J signature distinguished ophthalmopathy from stable hyperthyroidism, reaching 85% to 90% sensitivity and around 81% specificity in cross-validation and 80%/75% in testing. Most expanded thyroid clonotypes (frequency above 0.001) were also found in blood, which suggests that blood repertoires may mirror thyroid immune responses. In validation, the model predicted progression to ophthalmopathy a median of about 6 months before onset, with about 67% sensitivity and about 72% specificity.

This sequence originates from a young man with Graves' ophthalmopathy. Sequenced sample: blood. The V and J genes are TRBV7-2 and TRBJ2-3; 13 of the junction bases match TRBD2. The sequenced DNA is TGTGCCAGCAGCTTAGCGAGCGGGGGACTAGCGGGATCGAGGAGGGGCACAGATACGCAGTATTTT. The encoded protein is CASSLASGGLAGSRRGTDTQYF.